This T cell receptor beta chain emerged from a study of blood T cell repertoires in COVID-19. As for the study in general: Researchers got acute and convalescent COVID-19 samples from the United States, Italy and Spain. PBMCs, B-cell-depleted T cells, or T cells were the source of the cDNA or gDNA that made up the material.

In the authors' methods: Using reference gene primer amplification, nucleated cell counts were estimated. Using immunoSEQ multiplex PCR, the repertoire was profiled, and TCRdb retains in-frame clones only, with some absent. V, J and clone size were drawn from that table, and D and trimming were deduced from the DNA. The sample contains about 280,000 clones, nearly 90% of which appear only once. Trimming removed 3 bases from V and 5 bases from J; junction bases left unmatched: 4. The CDR3 runs 14 residues. Germline CDR1 is LNHDA and CDR2 is SQIVND (reference sequence). Material for sequencing was peripheral blood. The receptor comes from a man younger than 30 with active or convalescent COVID-19. The chain combines TRBV19 with TRBJ2-1; 7 bases map to TRBD2. The CDR3 protein is CASSMGGGNNEQFF. The CDR3 DNA reads TGTGCCAGTAGTATGGGGGGGGGAAACAATGAGCAGTTCTTC.